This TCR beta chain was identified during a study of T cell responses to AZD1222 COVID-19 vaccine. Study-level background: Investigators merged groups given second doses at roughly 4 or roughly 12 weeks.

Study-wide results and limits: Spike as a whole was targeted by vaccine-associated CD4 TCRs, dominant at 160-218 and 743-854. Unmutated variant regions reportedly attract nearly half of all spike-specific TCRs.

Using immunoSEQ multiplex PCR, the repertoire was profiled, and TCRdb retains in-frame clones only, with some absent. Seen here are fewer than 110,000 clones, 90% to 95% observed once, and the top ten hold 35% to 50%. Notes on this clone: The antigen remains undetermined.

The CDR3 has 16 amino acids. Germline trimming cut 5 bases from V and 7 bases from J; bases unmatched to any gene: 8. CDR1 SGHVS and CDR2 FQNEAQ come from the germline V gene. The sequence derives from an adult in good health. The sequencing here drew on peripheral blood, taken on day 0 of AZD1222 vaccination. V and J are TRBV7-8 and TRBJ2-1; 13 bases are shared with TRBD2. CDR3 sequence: CASSPSGLAGANEQFF. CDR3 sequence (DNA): TGTGCCAGCAGCCCTTCTGGACTAGCGGGAGCAAATGAGCAGTTCTTC.